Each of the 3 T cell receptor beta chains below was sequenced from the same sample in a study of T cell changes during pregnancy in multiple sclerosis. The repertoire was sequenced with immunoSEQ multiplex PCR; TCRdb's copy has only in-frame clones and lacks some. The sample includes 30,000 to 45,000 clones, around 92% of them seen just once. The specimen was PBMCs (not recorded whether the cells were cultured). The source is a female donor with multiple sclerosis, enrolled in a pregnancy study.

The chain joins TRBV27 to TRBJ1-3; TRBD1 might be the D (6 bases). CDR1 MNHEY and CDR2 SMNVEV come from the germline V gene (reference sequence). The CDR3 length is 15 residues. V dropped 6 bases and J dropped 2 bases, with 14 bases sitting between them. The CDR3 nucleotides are TGTGCCAGCAGCCCTACAGGGTTTGCTGGAAACACCATATATTTT. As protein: CASSPTGFAGNTIYF.

CDR3 sequence (DNA): TGCGCCAGCAGCCAAGAACCTTCCGGGGAGACCCAGTACTTC. Translating gives CASSQEPSGETQYF. The chain recombines TRBV4-1 with TRBJ2-5; D unclear. CDR3 length: 14 residues. CDR1 is MGHRA, CDR2 YSYEKL, per germline. V lost 0 bases and J 5 bases, leaving 10 bases between the germline ends.

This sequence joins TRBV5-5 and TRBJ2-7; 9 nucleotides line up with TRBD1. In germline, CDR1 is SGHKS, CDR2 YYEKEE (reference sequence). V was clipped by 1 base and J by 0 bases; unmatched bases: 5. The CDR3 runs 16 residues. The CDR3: CASSLSNRGHSYEQYF. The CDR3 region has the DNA TGTGCCAGCAGCTTGAGTAACAGGGGGCACTCCTACGAGCAGTACTTC.